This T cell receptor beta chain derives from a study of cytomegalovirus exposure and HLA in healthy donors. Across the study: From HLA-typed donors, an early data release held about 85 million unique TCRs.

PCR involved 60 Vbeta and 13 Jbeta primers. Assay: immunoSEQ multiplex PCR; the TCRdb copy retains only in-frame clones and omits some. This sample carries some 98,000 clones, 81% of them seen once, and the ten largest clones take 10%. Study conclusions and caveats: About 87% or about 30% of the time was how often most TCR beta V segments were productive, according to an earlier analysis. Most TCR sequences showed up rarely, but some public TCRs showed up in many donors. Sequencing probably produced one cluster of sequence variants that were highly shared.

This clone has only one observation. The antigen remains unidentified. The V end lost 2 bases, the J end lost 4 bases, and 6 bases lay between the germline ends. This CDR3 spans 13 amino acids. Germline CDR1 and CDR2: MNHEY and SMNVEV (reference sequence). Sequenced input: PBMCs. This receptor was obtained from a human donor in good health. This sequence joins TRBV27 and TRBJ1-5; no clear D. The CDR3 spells CASSLQNNQPQHF. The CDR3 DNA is TGTGCCAGCAGTTTACAGAATAATCAGCCCCAGCATTTT.